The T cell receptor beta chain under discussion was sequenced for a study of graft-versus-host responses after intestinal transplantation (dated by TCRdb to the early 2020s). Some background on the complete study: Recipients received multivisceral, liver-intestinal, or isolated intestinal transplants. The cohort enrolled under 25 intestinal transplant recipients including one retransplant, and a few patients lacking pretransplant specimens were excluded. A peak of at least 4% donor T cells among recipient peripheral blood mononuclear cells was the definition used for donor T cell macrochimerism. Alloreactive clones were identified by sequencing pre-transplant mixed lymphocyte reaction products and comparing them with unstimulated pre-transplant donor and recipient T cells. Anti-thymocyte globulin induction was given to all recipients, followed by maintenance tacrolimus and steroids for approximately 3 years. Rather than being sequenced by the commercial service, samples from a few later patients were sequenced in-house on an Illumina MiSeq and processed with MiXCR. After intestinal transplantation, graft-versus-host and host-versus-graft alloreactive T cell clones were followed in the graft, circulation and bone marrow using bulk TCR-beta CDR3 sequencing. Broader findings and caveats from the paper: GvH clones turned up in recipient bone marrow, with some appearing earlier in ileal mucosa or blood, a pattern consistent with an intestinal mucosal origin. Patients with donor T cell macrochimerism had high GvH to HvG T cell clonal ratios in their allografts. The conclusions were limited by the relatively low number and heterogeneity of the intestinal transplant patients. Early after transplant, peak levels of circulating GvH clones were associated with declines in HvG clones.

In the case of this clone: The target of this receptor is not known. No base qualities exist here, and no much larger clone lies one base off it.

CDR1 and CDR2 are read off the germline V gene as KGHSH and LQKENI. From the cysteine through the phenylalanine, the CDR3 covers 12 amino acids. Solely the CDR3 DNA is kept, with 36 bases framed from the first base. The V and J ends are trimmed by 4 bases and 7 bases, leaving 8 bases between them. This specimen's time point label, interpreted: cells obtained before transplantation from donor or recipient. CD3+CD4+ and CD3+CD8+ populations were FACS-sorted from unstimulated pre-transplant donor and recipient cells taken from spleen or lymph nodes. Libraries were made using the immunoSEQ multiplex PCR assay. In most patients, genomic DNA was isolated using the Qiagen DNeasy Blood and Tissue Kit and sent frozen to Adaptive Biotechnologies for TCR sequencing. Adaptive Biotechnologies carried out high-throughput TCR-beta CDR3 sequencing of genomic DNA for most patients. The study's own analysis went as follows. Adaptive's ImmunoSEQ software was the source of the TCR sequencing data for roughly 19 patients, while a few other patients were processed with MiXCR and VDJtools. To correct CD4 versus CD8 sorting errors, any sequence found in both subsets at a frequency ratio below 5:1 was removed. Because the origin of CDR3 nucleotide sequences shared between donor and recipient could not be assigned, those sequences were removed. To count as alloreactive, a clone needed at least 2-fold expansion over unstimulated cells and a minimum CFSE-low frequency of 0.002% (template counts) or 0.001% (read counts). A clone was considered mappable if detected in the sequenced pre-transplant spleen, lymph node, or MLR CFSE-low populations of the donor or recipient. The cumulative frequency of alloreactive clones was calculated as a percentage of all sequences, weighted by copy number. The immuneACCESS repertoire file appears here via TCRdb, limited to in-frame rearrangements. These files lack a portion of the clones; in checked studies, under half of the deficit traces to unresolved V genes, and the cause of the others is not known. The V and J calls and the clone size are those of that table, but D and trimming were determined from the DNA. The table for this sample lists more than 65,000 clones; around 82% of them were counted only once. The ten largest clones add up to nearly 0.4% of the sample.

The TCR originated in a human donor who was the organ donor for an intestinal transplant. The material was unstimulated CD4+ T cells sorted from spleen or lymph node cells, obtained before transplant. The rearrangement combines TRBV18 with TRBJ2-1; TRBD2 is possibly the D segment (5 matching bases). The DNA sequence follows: TGTGCCAGCTCACGGTCGGGAAATGAGCAGTTCTTC. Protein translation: CASSRSGNEQFF.